This T cell receptor beta chain was sequenced for a study of monozygotic twins with inflammatory bowel disease. General observations from the study: Resolution of different T cell subtypes was not achieved. Among patients, repertoires may have gained variability from differing immunosuppressive treatments.

As for this clonotype: Its antigen remains unknown.

This CDR3 has 14 residues. Germline loops: CDR1 DFQATT, CDR2 SNEGSKA (reference sequence). TCRdb reanalyzed the 5' RACE reads and collapses them to one entry per CDR3 protein, without DNA. The sample has more than 300,000 distinct CDR3 sequences; the top ten hold just over 2.5%. The sequence derives from a human donor with ulcerative colitis or Crohn's disease, or a healthy co-twin of an affected twin (not recorded which). The chain joins TRBV20-1 to TRBJ2-7; TCRdb's assignment of TRBD1 cannot be checked, as there is no DNA. Sequencing was done on a sample of blood. The CDR3 reads CSAKAGTNFGEQYF.